This TCR beta chain derives from a study of blood T cell repertoires in COVID-19. Overall study: Whether acute or convalescent, the COVID-19 samples came from the United States, Italy and Spain.

Cohorts were determined from participant-reported clinical history. Germline V gene sequence: CDR1 SGHTA, CDR2 FQGNSA. V lost 4 bases to trimming and J lost 4 bases, with 21 bases between them. The CDR3 is made up of 17 amino acids. Sequencing was performed with immunoSEQ multiplex PCR; in TCRdb, only in-frame clones are kept and a portion is missing. Counted here are roughly 150,000 clones, roughly 84% occurring once; the ten biggest clones make up approximately 5.3%. The rearrangement links TRBV7-2 to TRBJ2-3; D uncertain. Sequences were obtained from PBMCs or T cells enriched from blood (not recorded which). The source is a man in his 70s who had been exposed to COVID-19. CDR3 sequence reads: CASSSAAPGSHPDTQYF. The CDR3 bases are TGTGCCAGCAGCTCCGCCGCCCCCGGGTCCCACCCAGATACGCAGTATTTT.